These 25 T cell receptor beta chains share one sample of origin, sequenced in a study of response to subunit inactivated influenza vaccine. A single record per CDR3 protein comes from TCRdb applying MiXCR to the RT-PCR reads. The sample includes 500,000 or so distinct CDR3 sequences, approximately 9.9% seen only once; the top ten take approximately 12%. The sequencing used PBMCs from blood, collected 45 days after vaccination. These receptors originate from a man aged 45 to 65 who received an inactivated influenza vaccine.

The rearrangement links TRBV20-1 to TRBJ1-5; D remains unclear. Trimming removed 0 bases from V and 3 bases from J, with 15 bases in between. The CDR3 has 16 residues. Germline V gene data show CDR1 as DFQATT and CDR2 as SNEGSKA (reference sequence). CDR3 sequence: CSARDPRQPNNQPQHF. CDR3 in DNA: TGCAGTGCTAGAGATCCGCGTCAGCCCAACAATCAGCCCCAGCATTTT.

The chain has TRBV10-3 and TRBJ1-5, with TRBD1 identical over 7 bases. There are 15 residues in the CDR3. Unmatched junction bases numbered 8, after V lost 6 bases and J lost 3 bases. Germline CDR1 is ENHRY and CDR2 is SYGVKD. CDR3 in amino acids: CAIRAQGGDNQPQHF. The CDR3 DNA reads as TGTGCCATCAGAGCCCAGGGGGGGGACAATCAGCCCCAGCATTTT.

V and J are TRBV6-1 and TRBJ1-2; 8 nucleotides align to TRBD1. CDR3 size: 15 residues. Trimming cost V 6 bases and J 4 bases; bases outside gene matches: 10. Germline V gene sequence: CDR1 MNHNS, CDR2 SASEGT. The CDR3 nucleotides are TGTGCCAGCAGGACCTTGGACAGGGTTGCCTATGGCTACACCTTC. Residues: CASRTLDRVAYGYTF.

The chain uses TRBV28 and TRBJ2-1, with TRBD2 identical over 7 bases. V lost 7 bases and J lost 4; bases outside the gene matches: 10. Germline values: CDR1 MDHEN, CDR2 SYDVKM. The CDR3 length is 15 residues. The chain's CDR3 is CASIRGAGDYNEQFF. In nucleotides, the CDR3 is TGTGCCAGCATCCGAGGGGCGGGAGATTACAATGAGCAGTTCTTC.

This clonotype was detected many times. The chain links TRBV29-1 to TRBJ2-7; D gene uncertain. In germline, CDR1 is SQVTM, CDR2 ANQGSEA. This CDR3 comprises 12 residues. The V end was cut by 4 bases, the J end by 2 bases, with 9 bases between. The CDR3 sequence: CSVVGQAYEQYF. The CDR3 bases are TGCAGCGTTGTAGGGCAAGCCTACGAGCAGTACTTC.

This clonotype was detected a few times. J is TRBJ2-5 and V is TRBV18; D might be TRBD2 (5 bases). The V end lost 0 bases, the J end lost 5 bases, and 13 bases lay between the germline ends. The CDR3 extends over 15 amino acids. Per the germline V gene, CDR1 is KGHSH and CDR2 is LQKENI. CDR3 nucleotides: TGTGCCAGCTCACCACCGGCCGGGGAACGGGAGACCCAGTACTTC. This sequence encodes CASSPPAGERETQYF.

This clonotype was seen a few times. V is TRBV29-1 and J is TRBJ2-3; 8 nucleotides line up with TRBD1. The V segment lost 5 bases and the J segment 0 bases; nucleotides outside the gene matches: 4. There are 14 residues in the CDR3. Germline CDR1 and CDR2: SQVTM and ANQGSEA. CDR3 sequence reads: CSVFDRGSTDTQYF. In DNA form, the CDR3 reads TGCAGCGTTTTCGACAGGGGAAGCACAGATACGCAGTATTTT.

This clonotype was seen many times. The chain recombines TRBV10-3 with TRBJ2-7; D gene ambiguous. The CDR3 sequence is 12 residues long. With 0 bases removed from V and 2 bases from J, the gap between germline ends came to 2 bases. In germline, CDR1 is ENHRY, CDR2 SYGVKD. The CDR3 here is CAISESTYEQYF. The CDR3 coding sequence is TGTGCCATCAGTGAGTCAACCTACGAGCAGTACTTC.

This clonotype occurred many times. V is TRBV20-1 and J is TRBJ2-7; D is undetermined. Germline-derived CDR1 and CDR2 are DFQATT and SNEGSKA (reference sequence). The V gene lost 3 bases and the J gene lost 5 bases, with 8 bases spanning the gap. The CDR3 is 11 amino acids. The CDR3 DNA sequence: TGCAGTGCTAGTGGGCAGGACGAGCAGTACTTC. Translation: CSASGQDEQYF.

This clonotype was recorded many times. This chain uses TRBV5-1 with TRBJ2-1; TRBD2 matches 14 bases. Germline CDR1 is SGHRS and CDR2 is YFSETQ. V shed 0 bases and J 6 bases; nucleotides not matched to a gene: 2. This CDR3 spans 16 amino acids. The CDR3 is CASSLAGTSGGNEQFF. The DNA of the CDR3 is TGCGCCAGCAGCTTGGCCGGGACTAGCGGGGGCAATGAGCAGTTCTTC.

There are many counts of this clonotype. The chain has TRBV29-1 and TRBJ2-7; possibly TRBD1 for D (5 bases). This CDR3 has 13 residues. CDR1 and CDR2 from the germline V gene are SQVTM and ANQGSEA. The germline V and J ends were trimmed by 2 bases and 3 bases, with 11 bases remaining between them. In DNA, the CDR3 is TGCAGCGTTGAAACTATCGACAGCTACGAGCAGTACTTC. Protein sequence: CSVETIDSYEQYF.

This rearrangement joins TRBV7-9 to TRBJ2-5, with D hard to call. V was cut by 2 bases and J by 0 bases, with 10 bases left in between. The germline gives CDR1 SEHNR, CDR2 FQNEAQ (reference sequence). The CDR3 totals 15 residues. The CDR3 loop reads CASSLYNGHQETQYF. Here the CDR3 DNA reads TGTGCCAGCAGCTTATATAACGGACACCAAGAGACCCAGTACTTC.

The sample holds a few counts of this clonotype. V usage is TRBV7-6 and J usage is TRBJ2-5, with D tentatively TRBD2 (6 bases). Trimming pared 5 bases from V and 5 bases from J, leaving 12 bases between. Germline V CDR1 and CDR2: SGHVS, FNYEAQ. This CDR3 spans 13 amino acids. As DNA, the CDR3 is TGTGCCAGCAGCCGGGACTTTAGGGAGACCCAGTACTTC. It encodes CASSRDFRETQYF.

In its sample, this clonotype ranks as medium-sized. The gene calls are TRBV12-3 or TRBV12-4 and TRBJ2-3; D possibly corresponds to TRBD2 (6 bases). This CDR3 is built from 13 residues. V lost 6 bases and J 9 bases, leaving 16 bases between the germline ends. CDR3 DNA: TGTGCCAGCAGGCCCGACCGGGGGAACACGCAGTATTTT. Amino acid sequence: CASRPDRGNTQYF.

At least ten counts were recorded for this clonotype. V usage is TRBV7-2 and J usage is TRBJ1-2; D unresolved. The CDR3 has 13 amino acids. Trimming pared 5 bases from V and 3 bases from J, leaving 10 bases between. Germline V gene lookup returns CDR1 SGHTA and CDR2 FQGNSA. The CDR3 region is CASSPSSDYGYTF. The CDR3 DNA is TGTGCCAGCAGCCCTAGTTCGGACTATGGCTACACCTTC. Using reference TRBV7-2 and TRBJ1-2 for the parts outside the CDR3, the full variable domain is GAGVSQSPSNKVTEKGKDVELRCDPISGHTALYWYRQSLGQGLEFLIYFQGNSAPDKSGLPSDRFSAERTGGSVSTLTIQRTQQEDSAVYLCASSPSSDYGYTFGSGTRLTVV.

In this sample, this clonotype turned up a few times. CDR3 nucleotide sequence: TGTGCCAGCAGTCGGCAGGGGGTTGGCACCTACAATGAGCAGTTCTTC. Translated, it gives CASSRQGVGTYNEQFF. The chain joins TRBV25-1 to TRBJ2-1; 7 bases agree with TRBD1. The CDR3 contains 16 residues. Germline V gene data show CDR1 as MGHDK and CDR2 as SYGVNS. J was trimmed by 2 bases and V by 5 bases; bases with no gene match: 9.

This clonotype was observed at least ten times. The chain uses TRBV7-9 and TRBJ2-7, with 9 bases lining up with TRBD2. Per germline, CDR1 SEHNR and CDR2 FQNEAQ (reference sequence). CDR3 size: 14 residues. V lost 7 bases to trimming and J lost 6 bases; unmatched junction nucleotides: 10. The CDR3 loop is CASTRWSGRSEQYF. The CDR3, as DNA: TGTGCCAGCACCCGGTGGAGCGGGAGGAGCGAGCAGTACTTC.

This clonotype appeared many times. The CDR3 DNA reads as TGTGCCACCAGCAGAGTTGGGGGGCGACTGGCTTTAGGGGCCAACGTCCTGACTTTC. Amino acid sequence: CATSRVGGRLALGANVLTF. The J gene is TRBJ2-6, the V gene TRBV15; D tentatively reads TRBD1 or TRBD2 (6 bases each). The V end was cut by 1 base, the J end by 4 bases, with 20 bases between. The CDR3 consists of 19 residues. CDR1 and CDR2 (germline): LNHNV, YYDKDF (reference sequence).

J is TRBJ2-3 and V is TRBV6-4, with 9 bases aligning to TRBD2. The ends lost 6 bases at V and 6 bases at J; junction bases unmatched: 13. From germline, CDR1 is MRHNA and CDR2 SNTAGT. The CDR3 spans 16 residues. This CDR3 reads CASSRRGSGGMDTQYF. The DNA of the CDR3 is TGTGCCAGCAGCCGCCGGGGGAGCGGGGGGATGGATACGCAGTATTTT.

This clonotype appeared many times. The CDR3 sequence is CASSSYRDSSNYGYTF. The CDR3 nucleotides are TGTGCCAGCAGTTCATACCGGGACAGCTCTAACTATGGCTACACCTTC. V usage is TRBV28 and J usage is TRBJ1-2, with 7 bases fitting TRBD1. CDR3 length: 16 residues. The germline CDR1 and CDR2 sequences are MDHEN and SYDVKM. Trimming took 4 bases from V and 0 from J; bases not matched to a gene: 8.

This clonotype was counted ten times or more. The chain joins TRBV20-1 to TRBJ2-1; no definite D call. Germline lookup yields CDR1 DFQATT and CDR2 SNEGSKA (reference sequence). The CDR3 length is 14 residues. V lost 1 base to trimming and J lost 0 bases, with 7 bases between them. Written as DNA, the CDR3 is TGCAGTGCTAGAGGGCGGTACTCCTACAATGAGCAGTTCTTC. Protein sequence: CSARGRYSYNEQFF.

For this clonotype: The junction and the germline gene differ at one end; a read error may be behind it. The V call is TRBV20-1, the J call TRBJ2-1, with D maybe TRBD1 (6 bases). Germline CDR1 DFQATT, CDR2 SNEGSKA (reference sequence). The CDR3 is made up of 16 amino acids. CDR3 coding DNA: TGCTGTGCTAGAGATTGGGGGTTACAGGGATTAAATGAGCAGTTCTTC. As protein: CCARDWGLQGLNEQFF.

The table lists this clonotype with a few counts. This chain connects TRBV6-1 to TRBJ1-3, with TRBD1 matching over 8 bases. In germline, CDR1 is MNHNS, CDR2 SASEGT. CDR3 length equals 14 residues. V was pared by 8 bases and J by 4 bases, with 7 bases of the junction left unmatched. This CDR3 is CASGGQGTGNTIYF. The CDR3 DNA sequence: TGTGCCAGCGGAGGACAGGGAACGGGAAACACCATATATTTT.

The CDR3 DNA reads as TGCGCCAGCAGCTCGTCTACAGGGCTCTACGAGCAGTACTTC. As protein: CASSSSTGLYEQYF. The gene calls are TRBV5-1 and TRBJ2-7; a possible D gene is TRBD1 (6 bases). The germline V gene has CDR1 SGHRS and CDR2 YFSETQ. There are 14 residues in the CDR3. V was clipped by 3 bases and J by 3 bases, with 13 bases between them. Using reference TRBV5-1 and TRBJ2-7 for the parts outside the CDR3, the full variable domain is KAGVTQTPRYLIKTRGQQVTLSCSPISGHRSVSWYQQTPGQGLQFLFEYFSETQRNKGNFPGRFSGRQFSNSRSEMNVSTLELGDSALYLCASSSSTGLYEQYFGPGTRLTVT.

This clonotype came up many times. In DNA form, the CDR3 reads TGTGCCAGCAGCTTCCCCGGGTACGAGCAGTACTTC. Residues: CASSFPGYEQYF. V and J are TRBV7-9 and TRBJ2-7; D unresolved. The CDR3 is made up of 12 amino acids. The V end lost 3 bases, the J end lost 4 bases, and 7 bases lay between the germline ends. Germline CDR1 and CDR2: SEHNR and FQNEAQ (reference sequence).